This paragraph reports one T cell receptor beta chain. The target antigen is unknown. Germline values: CDR1 LGHDT, CDR2 YNNKEL (reference sequence). CDR3 length: 14 residues. The V gene lost 0 bases and the J gene lost 7 bases, with 10 bases spanning the gap. These data come from a study of early T cells in non-severe SARS-CoV-2 infection. Study at large: Sequencing was performed on bulk RNA from unsorted whole blood, leaving chains unpaired. Points from the study as a whole: In VDJdb matching, anti-spike CD8 responses were favored while private and CD4 specificities went missing.

In the library, individual cDNA molecules carried attached unique molecular identifiers. TCRdb passed the 5' RACE reads through MiXCR, listing each CDR3 protein once. The repertoire includes some 64,000 distinct CDR3 sequences, roughly 13% of them detected once, and 8% to 10% sits in the top ten. The sample comprised whole blood. The V gene is TRBV3-1, the J gene TRBJ2-1, with D hard to call. This clonotype was sampled from an adult who was a healthcare worker with PCR-confirmed SARS-CoV-2 infection or an uninfected control (not recorded which). Here the CDR3 DNA reads TGTGCCAGCAGCCAAGATCTTTCCGTAAATGAGCAGTTCTTC. This sequence encodes CASSQDLSVNEQFF.